These T cell receptor beta chains were read from a single sample in a study of CD8 T cells in ankylosing spondylitis. TCRdb reprocessed the 5' RACE reads via MiXCR and lists one record per CDR3 protein. Of about 840,000 distinct CDR3 sequences listed, 10% to 15% are singletons. Material: blood, either unsorted or a sorted T cell fraction (not recorded which). All receptors come from a male donor with ankylosing spondylitis. The CDR3 runs from the conserved cysteine through the conserved F or W. A D gene is named only where the DNA matches it firmly. The size of a clone is reported for some rows only, either as once, few or many, or as a class for expanded clones.

>.|TRBJ1-5|.|TRBV7-8
TGTGCCAGCAGCTACACAGGGCCCAATCAGCCCCAGCATTTT
CASSYTGPNQPQHF
>many|TRBJ2-3|TRBD1|TRBV11-2
TGTGCCAGCAGCTCCAGGGGCCCCGGGACAGGGAGCACAGATACGCAGTATTTT
CASSSRGPGTGSTDTQYF
>.|TRBJ2-5|.|TRBV6-2/TRBV6-3
TGTGCCAGCAGTCGCCCCCAAGTCCTAACAGGGACCCAGTACTTC
CASSRPQVLTGTQYF
>many|TRBJ1-1|.|TRBV12-3/TRBV12-4
TGTGCCAGCATCAGGGTTTTGGGCACTGAAGCTTTCTTT
CASIRVLGTEAFF
>few|TRBJ2-3|TRBD1|TRBV20-1
TGCAGTGCTAGCGAGAGACAGGGAATAGATACGCAGTATTTT
CSASERQGIDTQYF
>few|TRBJ2-1|.|TRBV20-1
TGCAGTGCCAGTGGCGAACTCTCCTACAATGAGCAGTTCTTC
CSASGELSYNEQFF
>.|TRBJ2-1|.|TRBV20-1
TGCAGTGCTAGATTCATCGCGCTCCTTTACAATGAGCAGTTCTTC
CSARFIALLYNEQFF
>.|TRBJ2-7|.|TRBV7-9
TGTGCCAGCAGCCTCGGGACGTGGGGGGAGCAGTACTTC
CASSLGTWGEQYF
>.|TRBJ1-2|TRBD1|TRBV6-1
TGTGCCAGCAGTGACGATACAGGGGATGGCAATGGCTACACCTTC
CASSDDTGDGNGYTF
>.|TRBJ2-1|TRBD1|TRBV6-1
TGTGCCAGCAATACCATCAGGGGGCACCCCTACAATGAGCAGTTCTTC
CASNTIRGHPYNEQFF